A selection of T cell receptor beta chains follows, all from one sample in a study of cytomegalovirus exposure and HLA in healthy donors. Produced via immunoSEQ multiplex PCR; TCRdb's table is partial and in-frame only. The repertoire holds approximately 180,000 clones, with about 82% as singletons. What was sequenced was PBMCs. The receptor set was obtained from a woman aged 18-29 years in good health and CMV-seronegative. Each CDR3 is given with its conserved first and last residue. The D gene is left open where the match is weak. Size is omitted from some rows. Given values are once, few, many or a class for expanded clones.

j_call | clone_size | v_call | d_call | cdr3_aa | cdr3_nt
TRBJ1-3 | once | TRBV5-1 | . | CASSLGQQGSGNTIYF | TGCGCCAGCAGCTTGGGTCAGCAGGGGTCAGGAAACACCATATATTTT
TRBJ2-2 | . | TRBV10-1 | . | CASSGTSTGELFF | TGCGCCAGCAGTGGGACATCTACCGGGGAGCTGTTTTTT
TRBJ1-1 | . | TRBV6-4 | . | CASRKTVGDTEAFF | TGTGCCAGCAGAAAGACAGTAGGGGACACTGAAGCTTTCTTT
TRBJ2-3 | . | TRBV11-2 | TRBD2 | CASSLRPSGNTDTQYF | TGTGCCAGCAGCTTACGCCCTAGCGGAAACACAGATACGCAGTATTTT
TRBJ1-2 | once | TRBV6-4 | TRBD1 | CASSADRGYGYTF | TGTGCCAGCAGTGCGGACAGGGGGTATGGCTACACCTTC
TRBJ2-3 | . | TRBV2 | TRBD2 | CASSVLSSGAYTDTQYF | TGTGCCAGCAGTGTCTTGTCTAGCGGGGCCTACACAGATACGCAGTATTTT
TRBJ1-2 | few | TRBV29-1 | . | CSGGRVDYGYTF | TGCAGCGGAGGGAGGGTAGACTATGGCTACACCTTC
TRBJ2-1 | . | TRBV5-5 | . | CASSGGRGTYNEQFF | TGTGCCAGCAGCGGTGGTAGGGGAACCTACAATGAGCAGTTCTTC
TRBJ1-1 | . | TRBV7-2 | . | CASTKVSQGGTEAFF | TGTGCCAGCACCAAAGTGAGCCAGGGAGGAACTGAAGCTTTCTTT
TRBJ1-2 | . | TRBV29-1 | . | CSVNRGGIYGYTF | TGCAGCGTCAACCGAGGAGGGATCTATGGCTACACCTTC
TRBJ2-2 | . | TRBV30 | TRBD1 | CAWSRTGGVTGELFF | TGTGCCTGGAGTCGGACAGGGGGGGTCACCGGGGAGCTGTTTTTT
TRBJ1-4 | . | TRBV6-5 | . | CASSFKPQGEKLFF | TGTGCCAGCAGTTTTAAACCACAGGGCGAAAAACTGTTTTTT
TRBJ2-3 | . | TRBV27 | TRBD2 | CASRAIKGGRRADTQYF | TGTGCCAGCAGAGCAATAAAGGGCGGGAGGAGGGCAGATACGCAGTATTTT
TRBJ2-2 | . | TRBV6-4 | . | CASSDSSGGTGELFF | TGTGCCAGCAGTGACTCGAGCGGAGGCACCGGGGAGCTGTTTTTT
TRBJ1-6 | . | TRBV6-6 | TRBD1 | CASTPTGETYNSPLHF | TGTGCCAGCACTCCTACAGGGGAAACCTATAATTCACCCCTCCACTTT
TRBJ2-7 | . | TRBV29-1 | . | CSVSVTYEQYF | TGCAGCGTCTCGGTAACTTACGAGCAGTACTTC
TRBJ2-1 | . | TRBV2 | TRBD2 | CASSRGGGAYNEQFF | TGTGCCAGCAGCCGTGGCGGGGGGGCGTACAATGAGCAGTTCTTC
TRBJ1-5 | . | TRBV11-2 | . | CASSPGQRSNQPQHF | TGTGCCAGCAGCCCCGGACAGCGCAGCAATCAGCCCCAGCATTTT
TRBJ2-7 | . | TRBV11-2 | . | CASSVDLGQGEQYF | TGTGCCAGCAGCGTAGACCTGGGGCAGGGCGAGCAGTACTTC
TRBJ2-1 | few | TRBV10-1 | TRBD2 | CASSERLAGGQQFF | TGCGCCAGCAGTGAGAGACTAGCGGGGGGGCAGCAGTTCTTC
TRBJ2-5 | . | TRBV29-1 | . | CSITPGVGSETQYF | TGCAGCATTACACCGGGGGTGGGTTCAGAGACCCAGTACTTC
TRBJ2-1 | . | TRBV19 | . | CASGGAYNEQFF | TGTGCCAGTGGAGGGGCTTACAATGAGCAGTTCTTC
TRBJ1-1 | . | TRBV25-1 | . | CASSDWAGGGTEAFF | TGTGCCAGCAGTGATTGGGCGGGCGGGGGGACTGAAGCTTTCTTT
TRBJ1-4 | . | TRBV27 | . | CASSLYKTNEKLFF | TGTGCCAGCAGTTTATACAAAACTAATGAAAAACTGTTTTTT
TRBJ2-3 | . | TRBV7-9 | TRBD1 | CASSFTGGTDTQYF | TGTGCCAGCAGCTTTACAGGGGGCACAGATACGCAGTATTTT
TRBJ1-4 | . | TRBV19 | . | CASTLLAWTDNEKLFF | TGTGCCAGTACCCTACTCGCGTGGACAGATAATGAAAAACTGTTTTTT
TRBJ2-1 | . | TRBV5-1 | TRBD1 | CASSSKETGGGDEQFF | TGCGCCAGCAGCTCGAAAGAGACAGGGGGCGGCGATGAGCAGTTCTTC
TRBJ2-3 | . | TRBV28 | TRBD1 | CASSLFMSGQGGDTDTQYF | TGTGCCAGCAGTTTATTTATGTCGGGACAGGGGGGGGACACAGATACGCAGTATTTT
TRBJ2-2 | . | TRBV5-1 | . | CASSLAGGNTGELFF | TGCGCCAGCAGCTTGGCCGGTGGGAACACCGGGGAGCTGTTTTTT
TRBJ2-1 | . | TRBV18 | TRBD2 | CASSLRGTSGGTLANEQFF | TGTGCCAGCTCACTCCGTGGGACTAGCGGGGGCACCCTCGCCAATGAGCAGTTCTTC
TRBJ2-3 | . | TRBV18 | TRBD2 | CASSPPGLAGGLTLNTQYF | TGTGCCAGCTCACCTCCTGGACTAGCGGGGGGCCTGACTCTGAATACGCAGTATTTT
TRBJ1-3 | . | TRBV6-5 | . | CASSSLAAGNTIYF | TGTGCCAGCAGTTCTCTGGCTGCTGGAAACACCATATATTTT
TRBJ2-1 | . | TRBV5-4 | TRBD2 | CASSTPGLAGGYNEQFF | TGTGCCAGCAGCACGCCGGGACTAGCGGGAGGTTACAATGAGCAGTTCTTC
TRBJ2-7 | . | TRBV27 | . | CASSFAGNYEQYF | TGTGCCAGCAGTTTTGCGGGTAACTACGAGCAGTACTTC
TRBJ2-1 | . | TRBV7-2 | TRBD2 | CASSLLADNEQFF | TGTGCCAGCAGCTTACTAGCGGACAATGAGCAGTTCTTC
TRBJ1-3 | . | TRBV6-5 | . | CASTPERLPGNTIYF | TGTGCCAGCACCCCCGAGAGGCTCCCTGGAAACACCATATATTTT
TRBJ2-7 | few | TRBV27 | TRBD2 | CASSGGFSGRSYEQYF | TGTGCCAGCAGTGGGGGGTTTAGCGGGAGATCCTACGAGCAGTACTTC
TRBJ2-3 | . | TRBV2 | . | CASSEELVPSSF | TGTGCCAGCAGTGAAGAACTAGTCCCATCAAGTTTT
TRBJ2-2 | . | TRBV7-2 | TRBD2 | CASSLLLAGQTGELFF | TGTGCCAGCAGCTTGTTGCTAGCGGGACAAACCGGGGAGCTGTTTTTT
TRBJ1-5 | . | TRBV11-2 | . | CASSPNGMRGEPQHF | TGTGCCAGCAGCCCAAACGGAATGCGAGGAGAGCCCCAGCATTTT
TRBJ2-3 | . | TRBV7-3 | TRBD2 | CASSPGLAGDTDTQYF | TGTGCCAGCAGCCCGGGACTAGCGGGAGACACAGATACGCAGTATTTT
TRBJ2-1 | . | TRBV5-1 | . | CASSFRSSYNEQFF | TGCGCCAGCAGCTTTCGGAGCTCCTACAATGAGCAGTTCTTC
TRBJ1-3 | . | TRBV6-1 | . | CASSLRTGGNTIYF | TGTGCCAGCAGTCTCCGGACGGGAGGAAACACCATATATTTT
TRBJ2-4 | . | TRBV2 | . | CASSLPGAKNIQYF | TGTGCCAGCTCCCTGCCCGGTGCCAAAAACATTCAGTACTTC
TRBJ1-2 | . | TRBV2 | TRBD1 | CASRRGQGIPGYTF | TGTGCCAGCAGACGAGGACAGGGAATCCCTGGCTACACCTTC
TRBJ1-5 | . | TRBV7-3 | . | CASPVRSNQPQHF | TGTGCCAGCCCCGTCCGGAGCAATCAGCCCCAGCATTTT
TRBJ1-6 | . | TRBV5-5 | TRBD1 | CASSLRDRDSPLHF | TGTGCCAGCAGTCTGCGGGACAGGGATTCACCCCTCCACTTT
TRBJ2-3 | . | TRBV6-1 | TRBD2 | CASRRTSGGTDTQYF | TGTGCCAGCAGGCGGACTAGCGGGGGCACAGATACGCAGTATTTT
TRBJ2-1 | . | TRBV6-4 | TRBD1 | CASSANRGGYNEQFF | TGTGCCAGCAGTGCTAACAGGGGTGGATACAATGAGCAGTTCTTC
TRBJ2-1 | . | TRBV5-4 | TRBD2 | CASSLTSGRVYNEQFF | TGTGCCAGCAGCTTAACTAGCGGGAGGGTTTACAATGAGCAGTTCTTC
TRBJ2-3 | . | TRBV5-1 | . | CASSLGLGTPMSDTQYF | TGCGCCAGCAGCTTGGGCCTCGGGACACCTATGTCGGATACGCAGTATTTT
TRBJ2-1 | . | TRBV6-1 | TRBD1 | CASRRTGAKDEQFF | TGTGCCAGCAGAAGGACAGGGGCGAAGGATGAGCAGTTCTTC
TRBJ1-2 | . | TRBV19 | . | CASSSGTNLNYGYTF | TGTGCCAGTAGTTCGGGGACAAATTTAAACTATGGCTACACCTTC
TRBJ1-1 | . | TRBV4-1 | TRBD1 | CASSQAPGQGAWDTEAFF | TGCGCCAGCAGCCAAGCCCCGGGACAGGGAGCATGGGACACTGAAGCTTTCTTT
TRBJ1-2 | few | TRBV15 | . | CATSRDSDYGYTF | TGTGCCACCAGCAGAGACTCAGACTATGGCTACACCTTC
TRBJ1-1 | few | TRBV6-5 | TRBD1 | CASRRTGATEAFF | TGTGCCAGCAGGAGAACAGGGGCCACTGAAGCTTTCTTT